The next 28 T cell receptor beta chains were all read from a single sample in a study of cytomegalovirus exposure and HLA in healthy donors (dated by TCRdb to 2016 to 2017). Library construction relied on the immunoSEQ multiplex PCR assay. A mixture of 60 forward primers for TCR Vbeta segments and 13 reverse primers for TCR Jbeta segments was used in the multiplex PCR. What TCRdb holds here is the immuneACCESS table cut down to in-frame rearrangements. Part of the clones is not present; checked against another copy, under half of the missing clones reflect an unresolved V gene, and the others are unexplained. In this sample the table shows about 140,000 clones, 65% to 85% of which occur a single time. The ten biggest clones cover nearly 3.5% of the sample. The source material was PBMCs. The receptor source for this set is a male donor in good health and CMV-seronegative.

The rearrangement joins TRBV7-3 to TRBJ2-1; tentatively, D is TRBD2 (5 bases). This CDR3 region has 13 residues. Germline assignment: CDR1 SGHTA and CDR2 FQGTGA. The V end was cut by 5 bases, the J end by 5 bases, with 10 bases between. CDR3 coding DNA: TGTGCCAGCAGCCCCGGACTCAACAATGAGCAGTTCTTC. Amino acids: CASSPGLNNEQFF.

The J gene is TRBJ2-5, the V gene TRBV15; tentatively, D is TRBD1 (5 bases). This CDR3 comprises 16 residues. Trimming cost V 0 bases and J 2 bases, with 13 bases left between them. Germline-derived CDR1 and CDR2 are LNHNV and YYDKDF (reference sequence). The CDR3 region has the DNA TGTGCCACCAGCAGAGATATCGCAGGGCTACAAGAGACCCAGTACTTC. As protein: CATSRDIAGLQETQYF.

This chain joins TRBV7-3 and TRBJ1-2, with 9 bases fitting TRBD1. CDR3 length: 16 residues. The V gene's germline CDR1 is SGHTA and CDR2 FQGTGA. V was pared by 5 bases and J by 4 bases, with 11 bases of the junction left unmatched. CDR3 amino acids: CASSSSGTGLSYGYTF. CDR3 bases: TGTGCCAGCAGCAGCTCCGGGACAGGGCTTAGCTATGGCTACACCTTC.

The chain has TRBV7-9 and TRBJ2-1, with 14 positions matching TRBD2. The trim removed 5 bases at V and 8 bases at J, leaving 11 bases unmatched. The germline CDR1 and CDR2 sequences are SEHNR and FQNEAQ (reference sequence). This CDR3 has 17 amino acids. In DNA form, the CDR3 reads TGTGCCAGCAGCCCGAGACTAGCGGGAGGGCCGGGGCATGAGCAGTTCTTC. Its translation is CASSPRLAGGPGHEQFF.

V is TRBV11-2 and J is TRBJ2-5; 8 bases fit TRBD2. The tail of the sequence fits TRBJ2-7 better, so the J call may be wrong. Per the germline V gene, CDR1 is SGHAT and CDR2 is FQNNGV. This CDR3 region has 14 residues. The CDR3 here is CASSSSGGTYEQYF. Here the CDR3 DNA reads TGTGCCAGCAGCTCCAGCGGGGGAACCTACGAGCAGTACTTC.

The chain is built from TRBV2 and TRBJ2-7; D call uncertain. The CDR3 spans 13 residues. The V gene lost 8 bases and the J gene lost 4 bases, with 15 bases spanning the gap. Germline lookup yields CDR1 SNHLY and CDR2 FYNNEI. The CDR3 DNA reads TGTGCCAGCGGATGGAATACCGGGTACGAGCAGTACTTC. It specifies CASGWNTGYEQYF. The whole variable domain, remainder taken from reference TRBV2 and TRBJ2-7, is EPEVTQTPSHQVTQMGQEVILRCVPISNHLYFYWYRQILGQKVEFLVSFYNNEISEKSEIFDDQFSVERPDGSNFTLKIRSTKLEDSAMYFCASGWNTGYEQYFGPGTRLTVT.

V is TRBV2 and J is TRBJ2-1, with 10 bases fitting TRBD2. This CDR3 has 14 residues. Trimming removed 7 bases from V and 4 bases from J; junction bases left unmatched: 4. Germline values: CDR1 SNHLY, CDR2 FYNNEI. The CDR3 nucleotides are TGTGCCAGCACGCCTAGCGGGGGATACAATGAGCAGTTCTTC. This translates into CASTPSGGYNEQFF.

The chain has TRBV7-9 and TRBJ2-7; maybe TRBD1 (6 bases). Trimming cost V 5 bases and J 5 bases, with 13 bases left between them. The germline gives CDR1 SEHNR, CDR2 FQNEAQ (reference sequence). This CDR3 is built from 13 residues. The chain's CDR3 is CASSHHNRDEQYF. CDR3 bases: TGTGCCAGCAGCCATCACAACAGGGACGAGCAGTACTTC.

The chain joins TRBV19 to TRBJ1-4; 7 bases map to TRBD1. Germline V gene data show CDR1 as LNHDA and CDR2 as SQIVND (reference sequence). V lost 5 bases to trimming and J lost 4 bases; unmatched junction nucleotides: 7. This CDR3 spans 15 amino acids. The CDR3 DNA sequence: TGTGCCAGTAGTCCCCGGGACAGCCGTAATGAAAAACTGTTTTTT. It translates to CASSPRDSRNEKLFF.

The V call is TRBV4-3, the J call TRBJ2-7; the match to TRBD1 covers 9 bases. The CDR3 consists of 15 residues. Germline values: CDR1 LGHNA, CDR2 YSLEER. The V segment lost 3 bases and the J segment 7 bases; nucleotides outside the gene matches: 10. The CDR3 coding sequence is TGCGCCAGCAGCCATCAACAGGGGGCGCCGCGAGAGCAGTACTTC. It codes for CASSHQQGAPREQYF.

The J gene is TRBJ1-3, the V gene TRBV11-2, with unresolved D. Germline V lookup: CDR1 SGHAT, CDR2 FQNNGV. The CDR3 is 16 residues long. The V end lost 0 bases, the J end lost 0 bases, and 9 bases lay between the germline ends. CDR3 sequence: CASSLESGTSGNTIYF. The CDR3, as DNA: TGTGCCAGCAGCTTAGAATCAGGTACCTCTGGAAACACCATATATTTT.

CDR3 in DNA: TGTGCCAGCAGCCAACCGGGACAGGGTAATTCACCCCTCCACTTT. It encodes CASSQPGQGNSPLHF. The rearrangement uses TRBV4-2 and TRBJ1-6; 9 bases are a match to TRBD1. V gave up 2 bases and J gave up 6 bases; unmatched junction bases: 2. Germline lookup yields CDR1 LGHNA and CDR2 YNFKEQ. There are 15 residues in the CDR3.

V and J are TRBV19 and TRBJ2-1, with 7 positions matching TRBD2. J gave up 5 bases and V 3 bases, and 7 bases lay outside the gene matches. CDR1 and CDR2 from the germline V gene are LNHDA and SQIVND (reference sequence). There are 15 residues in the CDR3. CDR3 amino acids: CASSISAGVNNEQFF. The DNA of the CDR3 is TGTGCCAGTAGTATCTCGGCGGGAGTAAACAATGAGCAGTTCTTC.

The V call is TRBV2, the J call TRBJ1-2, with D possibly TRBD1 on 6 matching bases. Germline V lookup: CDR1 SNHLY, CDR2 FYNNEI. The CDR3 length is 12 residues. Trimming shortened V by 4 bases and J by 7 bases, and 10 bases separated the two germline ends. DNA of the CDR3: TGTGCCAGCAGTGCAGGGGCGGGTGGCTACACCTTC. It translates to CASSAGAGGYTF.

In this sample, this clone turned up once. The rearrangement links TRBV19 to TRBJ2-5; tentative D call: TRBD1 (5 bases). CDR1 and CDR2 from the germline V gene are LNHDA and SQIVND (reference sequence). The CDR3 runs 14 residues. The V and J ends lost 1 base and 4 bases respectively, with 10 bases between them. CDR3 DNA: TGTGCCAGTAGTATAGGAGGACAACGAGAGACCCAGTACTTC. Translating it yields CASSIGGQRETQYF.

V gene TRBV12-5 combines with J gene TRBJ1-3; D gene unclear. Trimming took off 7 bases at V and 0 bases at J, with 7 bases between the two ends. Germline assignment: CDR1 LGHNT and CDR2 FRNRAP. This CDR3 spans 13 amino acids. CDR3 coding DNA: TGTGCTAGTGTTAAGAGCTCTGGAAACACCATATATTTT. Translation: CASVKSSGNTIYF.

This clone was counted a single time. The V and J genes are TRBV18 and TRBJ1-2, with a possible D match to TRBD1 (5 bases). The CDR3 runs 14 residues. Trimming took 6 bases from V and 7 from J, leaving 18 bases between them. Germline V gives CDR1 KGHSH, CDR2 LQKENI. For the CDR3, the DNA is TGTGCCAGCTCGAGCCTGGACACTGGCCCTGGCTACACCTTC. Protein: CASSSLDTGPGYTF.

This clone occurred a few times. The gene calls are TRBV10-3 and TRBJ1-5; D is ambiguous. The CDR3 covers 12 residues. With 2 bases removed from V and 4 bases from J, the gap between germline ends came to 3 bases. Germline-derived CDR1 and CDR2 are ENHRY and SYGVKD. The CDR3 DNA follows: TGTGCCATCAGTGAGACTAATCAGCCCCAGCATTTT. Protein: CAISETNQPQHF.

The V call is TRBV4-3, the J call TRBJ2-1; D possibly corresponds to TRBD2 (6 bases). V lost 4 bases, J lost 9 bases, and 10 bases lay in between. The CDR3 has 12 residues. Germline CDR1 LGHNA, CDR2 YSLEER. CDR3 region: CASSPQGGEQFF. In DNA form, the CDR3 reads TGCGCCAGCAGCCCCCAGGGAGGTGAGCAGTTCTTC.

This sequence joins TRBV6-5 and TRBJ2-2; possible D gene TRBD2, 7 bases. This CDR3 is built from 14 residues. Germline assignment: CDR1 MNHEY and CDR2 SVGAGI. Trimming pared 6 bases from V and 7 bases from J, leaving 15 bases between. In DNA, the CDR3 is TGTGCCAGCAGCACAACAGGGAGGGTCGGGGAGCTGTTTTTT. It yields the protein CASSTTGRVGELFF.

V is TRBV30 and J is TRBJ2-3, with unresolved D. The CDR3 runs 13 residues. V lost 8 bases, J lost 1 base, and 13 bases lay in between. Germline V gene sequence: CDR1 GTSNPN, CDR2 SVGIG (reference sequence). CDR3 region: CAGNKFGTDTQYF. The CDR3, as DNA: TGTGCCGGGAACAAGTTCGGCACAGATACGCAGTATTTT.

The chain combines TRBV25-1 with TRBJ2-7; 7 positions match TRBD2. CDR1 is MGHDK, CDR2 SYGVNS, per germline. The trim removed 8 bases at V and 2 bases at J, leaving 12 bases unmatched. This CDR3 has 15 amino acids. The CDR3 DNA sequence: TGTGCCAGCGAAGGGGACTACCCCCGTCCCTACGAGCAGTACTTC. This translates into CASEGDYPRPYEQYF.

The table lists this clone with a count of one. DNA for the CDR3: TGTGCCAGCAGCCATCTAGGGGGCTCTGGCTATGGCTACACCTTC. It yields the protein CASSHLGGSGYGYTF. V is TRBV7-2 and J is TRBJ1-2; 7 bases map to TRBD1. The CDR3 covers 15 residues. Trimming at V came to 5 bases and at J to 4 bases, leaving 10 bases not matched to a gene. In germline, CDR1 is SGHTA, CDR2 FQGNSA.

The chain's CDR3 is CASSFRASGNTDTQYF. CDR3 DNA sequence: TGTGCCAGCAGTTTTCGGGCTAGCGGAAACACAGATACGCAGTATTTT. The genes are TRBV28 and TRBJ2-3, with 7 bases aligning to TRBD2. This CDR3 has 16 amino acids. Germline CDR1 is MDHEN and CDR2 is SYDVKM. J lost 2 bases, V lost 3 bases, and 8 bases had no gene match. Variable domain in full (rest from reference TRBV28 and TRBJ2-3): DVKVTQSSRYLVKRTGEKVFLECVQDMDHENMFWYRQDPGLGLRLIYFSYDVKMKEKGDIPEGYSVSREKKERFSLILESASTNQTSMYLCASSFRASGNTDTQYFGPGTRLTVL.

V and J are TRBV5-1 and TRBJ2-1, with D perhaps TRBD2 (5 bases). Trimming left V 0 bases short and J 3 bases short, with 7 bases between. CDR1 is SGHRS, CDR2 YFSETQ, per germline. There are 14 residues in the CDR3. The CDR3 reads CASSLGTDYNEQFF. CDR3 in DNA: TGCGCCAGCAGCTTGGGGACTGACTACAATGAGCAGTTCTTC.

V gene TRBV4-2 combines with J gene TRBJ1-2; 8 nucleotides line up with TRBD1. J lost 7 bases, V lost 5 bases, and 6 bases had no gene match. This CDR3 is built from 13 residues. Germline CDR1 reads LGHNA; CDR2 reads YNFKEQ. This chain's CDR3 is CASSVDRGGGYTF. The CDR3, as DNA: TGTGCCAGCAGCGTAGACAGGGGCGGTGGCTACACCTTC.

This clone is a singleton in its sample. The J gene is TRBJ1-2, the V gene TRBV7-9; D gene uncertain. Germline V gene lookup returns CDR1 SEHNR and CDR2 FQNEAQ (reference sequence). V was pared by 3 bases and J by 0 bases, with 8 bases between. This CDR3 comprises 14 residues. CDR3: CASSFHTANYGYTF. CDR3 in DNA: TGTGCCAGCAGCTTCCATACAGCTAACTATGGCTACACCTTC.

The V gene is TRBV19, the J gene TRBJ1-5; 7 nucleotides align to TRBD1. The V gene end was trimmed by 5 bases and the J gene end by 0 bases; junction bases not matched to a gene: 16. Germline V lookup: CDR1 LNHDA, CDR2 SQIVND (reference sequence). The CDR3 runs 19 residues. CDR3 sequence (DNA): TGTGCCAGTAGTTCGTACAGGGGCCTAATCGATAATAGCAATCAGCCCCAGCATTTT. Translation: CASSSYRGLIDNSNQPQHF.